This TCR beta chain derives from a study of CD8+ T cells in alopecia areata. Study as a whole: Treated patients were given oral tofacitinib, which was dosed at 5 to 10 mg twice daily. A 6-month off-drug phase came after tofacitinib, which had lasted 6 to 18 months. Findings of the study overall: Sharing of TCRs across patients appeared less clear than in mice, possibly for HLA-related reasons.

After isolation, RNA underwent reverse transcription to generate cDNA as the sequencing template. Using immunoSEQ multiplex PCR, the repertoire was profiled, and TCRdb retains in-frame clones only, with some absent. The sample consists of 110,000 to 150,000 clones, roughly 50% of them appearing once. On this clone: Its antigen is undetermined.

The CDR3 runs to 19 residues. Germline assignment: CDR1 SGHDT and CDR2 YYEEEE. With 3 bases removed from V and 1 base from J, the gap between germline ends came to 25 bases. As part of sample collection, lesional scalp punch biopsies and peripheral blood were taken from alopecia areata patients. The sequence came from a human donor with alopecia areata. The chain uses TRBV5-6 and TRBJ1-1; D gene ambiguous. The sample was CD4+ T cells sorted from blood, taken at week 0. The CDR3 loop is CASSYWVGLKRTSNTEAFF. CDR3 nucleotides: TGTGCCAGCAGCTACTGGGTCGGGTTAAAGCGGACCTCGAACACTGAAGCTTTCTTT.